These 13 T cell receptor beta chains came from one sample sequenced in a study of T cell changes during pregnancy in multiple sclerosis. Assay: immunoSEQ multiplex PCR; the TCRdb copy retains only in-frame clones and omits some. In the table there are more than 15,000 clones, 70% to 90% of which are singletons. This material consisted of CD8+ T cells from peripheral blood mononuclear cells, taken in the second trimester of pregnancy. These TCRs come from a female donor in good health, enrolled as a control in a pregnancy study.

DNA for the CDR3: TGTGCCATCAGTGAGTCTGACAGGGACAGGGGCTCCTCCTACGAGCAGTACTTC. It is translated as CAISESDRDRGSSYEQYF. This chain uses TRBV10-3 with TRBJ2-7; 10 positions agree with TRBD1. Germline V CDR1 and CDR2: ENHRY, SYGVKD. The CDR3 consists of 18 residues. The junction had 8 bases not matched to a gene; V was cut back by 0 bases and J by 0 bases.

This clone has a handful of counts. This chain uses TRBV29-1 with TRBJ1-1, with a weak D call TRBD1 (5 bases). V lost 7 bases and J lost 7, with 13 bases in between. CDR1 and CDR2 from the germline V gene are SQVTM and ANQGSEA. The CDR3 length is 11 residues. The CDR3 loop reads CSGGGAVEAFF. CDR3 in DNA: TGCAGCGGGGGAGGGGCGGTTGAAGCTTTCTTT. Using reference TRBV29-1 and TRBJ1-1 for the parts outside the CDR3, the full variable domain is SAVISQKPSRDICQRGTSLTIQCQVDSQVTMMFWYRQQPGQSLTLIATANQGSEATYESGFVIDKFPISRPNLTFSTLTVSNMSPEDSSIYLCSGGGAVEAFFGQGTRLTVV.

The DNA for the CDR3 is TGTGCCAGCAGCTTAGGAGAGACAGGGGTGTATCAGCCCCAGCATTTT. This sequence encodes CASSLGETGVYQPQHF. The chain employs TRBV7-6 and TRBJ1-5, with 8 bases lining up with TRBD1. V lost 1 base to trimming and J lost 5 bases; unmatched junction nucleotides: 7. The germline CDR1 and CDR2 sequences are SGHVS and FNYEAQ. This CDR3 is built from 16 residues.

The rearrangement links TRBV7-9 to TRBJ2-1, with TRBD1 matching 9 bases. The trim removed 5 bases at V and 0 bases at J, leaving 8 bases unmatched. This CDR3 is built from 17 residues. CDR1 and CDR2 from the germline V gene are SEHNR and FQNEAQ (reference sequence). CDR3 in amino acids: CASSPRTGEPSYNEQFF. The CDR3 bases are TGTGCCAGCAGCCCCCGGACAGGGGAGCCCTCCTACAATGAGCAGTTCTTC. The variable domain in full, completed from reference TRBV7-9 and TRBJ2-1, reads DTGVSQNPRHKITKRGQNVTFRCDPISEHNRLYWYRQTLGQGPEFLTYFQNEAQLEKSRLLSDRFSAERPKGSFSTLEIQRTEQGDSAMYLCASSPRTGEPSYNEQFFGPGTRLTVL.

This clone appeared a single time. The chain recombines TRBV27 with TRBJ2-3; D is undetermined. Trimming took off 5 bases at V and 2 bases at J, with 5 bases between the two ends. The CDR3 loop spans 12 amino acids. Germline V lookup: CDR1 MNHEY, CDR2 SMNVEV (reference sequence). CDR3 sequence (DNA): TGTGCCAGCAGTCCTACCACAGATACGCAGTATTTT. Translation gives CASSPTTDTQYF.

The chain combines TRBV29-1 with TRBJ2-7, with a tentative D call TRBD2 (5 bases). Germline CDR1 is SQVTM and CDR2 is ANQGSEA. The CDR3 consists of 13 residues. V lost 3 bases and J 2 bases, leaving 11 bases between the germline ends. CDR3 loop: CSVEEEGTYEQYF. The DNA of the CDR3 is TGCAGCGTTGAGGAGGAAGGGACCTACGAGCAGTACTTC.

This sequence joins TRBV19 and TRBJ2-7, with TRBD1 matching 11 bases. This CDR3 comprises 16 residues. J lost 5 bases, V lost 6 bases, and 12 bases had no gene match. The germline CDR1 and CDR2 sequences are LNHDA and SQIVND (reference sequence). DNA of the CDR3: TGTGCCAGTAGCATACCCCGAGGACAGGGGGCTGACGAGCAGTACTTC. The encoded protein is CASSIPRGQGADEQYF.

The genes are TRBV16 and TRBJ1-1; D remains ambiguous. Germline V lookup: CDR1 KGHSY, CDR2 FQNENV. This CDR3 region has 14 residues. Trimming pared 2 bases from V and 4 bases from J, leaving 11 bases between. The CDR3 here is CASSQGGSGTEAFF. The CDR3 DNA reads TGTGCCAGCAGCCAAGGCGGTTCGGGCACTGAAGCTTTCTTT.

This clone has just one count. The V gene is TRBV6-1, the J gene TRBJ1-2; D not certain. This CDR3 region has 13 residues. Germline CDR1 MNHNS, CDR2 SASEGT. V was clipped by 7 bases and J by 1 base, with 10 bases between them. CDR3 amino acids: CASTGKSNYGYTF. The CDR3 region has the DNA TGTGCCAGCACGGGGAAGAGTAACTATGGCTACACCTTC.

The genes are TRBV30 and TRBJ1-2; 8 bases fit TRBD1. This CDR3 has 13 amino acids. The V gene end was trimmed by 0 bases and the J gene end by 6 bases; junction bases not matched to a gene: 3. The germline V gene has CDR1 GTSNPN and CDR2 SVGIG (reference sequence). This chain's CDR3 is CAWSVGQGDGYTF. In DNA form, the CDR3 reads TGTGCCTGGAGTGTTGGACAGGGCGATGGCTACACCTTC.

This clone was detected once. The V gene is TRBV6-1, the J gene TRBJ1-4, with 7 bases aligning to TRBD1. Germline CDR1 reads MNHNS; CDR2 reads SASEGT. J lost 2 bases, V lost 2 bases, and 14 bases had no gene match. The length of the CDR3 is 19 residues. The CDR3 nucleotides are TGTGCCAGCAGTGAATTCCCCGGGACAGCGACTACGACTAATGAAAAACTGTTTTTT. It is translated as CASSEFPGTATTTNEKLFF.

The chain employs TRBV6-4 and TRBJ2-1; the D is unclear. This CDR3 is 14 amino acids long. Trimming shortened V by 0 bases and J by 5 bases, and 8 bases separated the two germline ends. Germline loops: CDR1 MRHNA, CDR2 SNTAGT. CDR3 protein: CASSDSQENNEQFF. DNA of the CDR3: TGTGCCAGCAGTGACTCTCAGGAAAACAATGAGCAGTTCTTC.

The chain is built from TRBV10-2 and TRBJ2-1; D is undetermined. Trimming removed 8 bases from V and 0 bases from J, with 11 bases in between. Germline assignment: CDR1 WSHSY and CDR2 SAAADI. CDR3 size: 14 residues. This CDR3 is CASGRRSSYNEQFF. The DNA for the CDR3 is TGCGCCAGCGGTCGTAGAAGCTCCTACAATGAGCAGTTCTTC.